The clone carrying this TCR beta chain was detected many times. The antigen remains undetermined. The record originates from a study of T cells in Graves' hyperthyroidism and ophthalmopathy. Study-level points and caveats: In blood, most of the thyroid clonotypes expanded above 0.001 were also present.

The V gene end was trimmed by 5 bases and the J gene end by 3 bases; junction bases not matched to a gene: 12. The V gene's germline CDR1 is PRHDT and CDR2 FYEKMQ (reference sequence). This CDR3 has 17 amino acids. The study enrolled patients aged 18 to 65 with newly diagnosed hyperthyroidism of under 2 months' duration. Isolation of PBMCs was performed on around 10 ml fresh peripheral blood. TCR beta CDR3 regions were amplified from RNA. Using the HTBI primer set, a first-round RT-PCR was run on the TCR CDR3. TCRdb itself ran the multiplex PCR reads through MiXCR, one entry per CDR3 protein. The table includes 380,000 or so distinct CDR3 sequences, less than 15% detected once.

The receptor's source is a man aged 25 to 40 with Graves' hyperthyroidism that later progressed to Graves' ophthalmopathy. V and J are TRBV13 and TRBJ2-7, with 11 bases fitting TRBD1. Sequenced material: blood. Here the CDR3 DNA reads TGTGCCAGCAGCGGCGCCTCCGGGACAGGGGGTCGCTACGAGCAGTACTTC. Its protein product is CASSGASGTGGRYEQYF.